These 27 T cell receptor beta chains originate from one sample sequenced in a study of T cells in Graves' hyperthyroidism and ophthalmopathy. The CDR3 regions of TCR beta were amplified from RNA transcripts. The HTBI primer set served for first-round RT-PCR of the TCR CDR3. MiXCR was run by TCRdb on the multiplex PCR reads, yielding one entry per CDR3 protein. The table has about 540,000 distinct CDR3 sequences, approximately 44% seen once. Material for sequencing was peripheral blood or thyroid tissue (not recorded which). Source of these receptors: a young woman with Graves' hyperthyroidism.

The chain links TRBV15 to TRBJ2-5, with D perhaps matching TRBD1 or TRBD2 (5 bases each). This CDR3 spans 12 amino acids. With 3 bases removed from V and 5 bases from J, the gap between germline ends came to 7 bases. CDR1 is LNHNV and CDR2 is YYDKDF in the germline V gene (reference sequence). The CDR3 nucleotides read TGTGCCACCAGCAGTTGGGGGGAGACCCAGTACTTC. Amino acids: CATSSWGETQYF.

This clonotype was counted a few times. The chain is built from TRBV7-8 and TRBJ1-4; D is uncertain. Germline V gene data show CDR1 as SGHVS and CDR2 as FQNEAQ. CDR3 length: 14 amino acids. Trimming stripped 5 bases from V and 8 bases from J, with 15 bases between. The CDR3 DNA sequence: TGTGCCAGCAGCGAACATTCCGGCATCGAAAAACTGTTTTTT. Translated: CASSEHSGIEKLFF.

V gene TRBV15 combines with J gene TRBJ2-2, with D hard to call. The CDR3 has 10 amino acids. V lost 3 bases and J 8 bases, leaving 1 base between the germline ends. Looked up from germline, CDR1 is LNHNV and CDR2 is YYDKDF (reference sequence). The CDR3 is CATSSGELFF. The CDR3 DNA sequence: TGTGCCACCAGCAGTGGGGAGCTGTTTTTT.

The V and J genes are TRBV10-2 and TRBJ2-2; D is unresolved. The CDR3 consists of 14 residues. In germline, CDR1 is WSHSY, CDR2 SAAADI. V lost 6 bases to trimming and J lost 5 bases, with 13 bases between them. CDR3 in amino acids: CASRHIEYTGELFF. CDR3 nucleotides: TGCGCCAGCAGGCACATAGAGTATACCGGGGAGCTGTTTTTT.

This clonotype appeared a few times. The chain combines TRBV6-1 with TRBJ1-6; 10 bases agree with TRBD1. Germline V CDR1 and CDR2: MNHNS, SASEGT. V dropped 6 bases and J dropped 8; count of bases not matched to a gene: 10. The CDR3 is made up of 16 amino acids. Here the CDR3 reads CASRIAGTGEHSPLHF. The CDR3, as DNA: TGTGCCAGCAGGATAGCCGGGACAGGGGAACATTCACCCCTCCACTTT.

The V gene is TRBV7-8, the J gene TRBJ1-2, with no clear D. This CDR3 has 14 amino acids. The ends were cut back, 3 bases at V and 8 bases at J, with 16 bases in the middle. Germline CDR1 SGHVS, CDR2 FQNEAQ. The CDR3 protein is CASSLVVEVGGYTF. Here the CDR3 DNA reads TGTGCCAGCAGCTTGGTGGTAGAGGTTGGGGGCTACACCTTC.

As to this clonotype: An end of the junction does not agree with germline; a read error may underlie this. The chain links TRBV24-1 to TRBJ1-2; D not resolved. The CDR3 loop spans 13 amino acids. Looked up from germline, CDR1 is KGHDR and CDR2 is SFDVKD. CDR3 DNA: TGTGCCACCAGTGATTTGGGGAACTATGACTACACCTTC. Its protein product is CATSDLGNYDYTF.

The chain links TRBV29-1 to TRBJ2-4; TRBD1 matches 8 bases. There are 11 residues in the CDR3. V shed 7 bases and J 8 bases; nucleotides not matched to a gene: 4. In germline, CDR1 is SQVTM, CDR2 ANQGSEA. The CDR3 bases are TGCAGCGCTGGGACAGGATACATTCAGTACTTC. Protein product: CSAGTGYIQYF.

This clonotype showed up just once. A much larger clone differs by one base, so this may be a read error. The CDR3 spells CAVSGGQGDEQYF. CDR3 bases: TGTGCCGTCAGTGGGGGACAGGGTGATGAGCAGTACTTC. This rearrangement joins TRBV10-3 to TRBJ2-7, with 9 nucleotides matching TRBD1. The V gene's germline CDR1 is ENHRY and CDR2 SYGVKD. CDR3 size: 13 residues.

A note on this clonotype: Given a much more abundant clone one base away, this may be a read error. The chain is built from TRBV7-9 and TRBJ1-5; the D is unclear. This CDR3 has 13 amino acids. CDR1 SEHNR and CDR2 FQNEAQ come from the germline V gene (reference sequence). V lost 4 bases, J lost 7 bases, and 11 bases lay in between. Here the CDR3 DNA reads TGTGCCAGCAGCTCACCGGGATCGCAGCCCCAGCATTTT. It yields the protein CASSSPGSQPQHF.

The V gene is TRBV12-3 or TRBV12-4, the J gene TRBJ1-6; no reliable D call. Trimming took 3 bases from V and 7 from J, leaving 10 bases between them. The CDR3 spans 14 residues. The CDR3 DNA reads as TGTGCCAGCAGTTTCCGTCGGCGGAATTCACCCCTCCACTTT. Protein sequence: CASSFRRRNSPLHF.

Notes on this clonotype: One junction end disagrees with the germline gene, perhaps due to a read error. This chain joins TRBV11-2 and TRBJ2-2; 9 positions match TRBD1. This CDR3 has 16 residues. The germline gives CDR1 SGHAT, CDR2 FQNNGV. The chain's CDR3 is CATSPSGTGTTGELFF. In nucleotides, the CDR3 is TGTGCCACCAGCCCGTCCGGGACAGGGACCACCGGGGAGCTGTTTTTT.

The sample holds one count of this clonotype. The chain links TRBV20-1 to TRBJ1-2, with 9 bases matching TRBD1. CDR1 DFQATT and CDR2 SNEGSKA come from the germline V gene (reference sequence). V lost 8 bases, J lost 8 bases, and 12 bases stayed unmatched. This CDR3 region has 13 residues. The CDR3 sequence: CSSTPGQGNGYTF. The CDR3 nucleotides are TGCAGTTCAACACCGGGACAGGGTAACGGCTACACCTTC.

This clonotype came up many times. The chain employs TRBV7-9 and TRBJ1-2; D remains unclear. The length of the CDR3 is 15 residues. Germline V lookup: CDR1 SEHNR, CDR2 FQNEAQ (reference sequence). With 4 bases removed from V and 1 base from J, the gap between germline ends came to 13 bases. CDR3 amino acids: CASSSIQIRNYGYTF. CDR3 DNA: TGTGCCAGCAGCTCAATACAGATACGTAACTATGGCTACACCTTC.

This chain joins TRBV19 and TRBJ2-7; D possibly matches TRBD1 or TRBD2 (5 bases each). With 3 bases removed from V and 5 bases from J, the gap between germline ends came to 8 bases. The CDR3 loop spans 12 amino acids. Germline values: CDR1 LNHDA, CDR2 SQIVND (reference sequence). CDR3 bases: TGTGCCAGTAGTATGATGGGGGACGAGCAGTACTTC. It codes for CASSMMGDEQYF.

V is TRBV7-2 and J is TRBJ2-7, with TRBD1 matching 7 bases. Germline V lookup: CDR1 SGHTA, CDR2 FQGNSA. The CDR3 covers 15 residues. Trimming cost V 6 bases and J 2 bases; bases outside gene matches: 10. The CDR3 DNA is TGTGCCAGCAGAGTAGGCCCGGGACAGCCCTACGAGCAGTACTTC. This sequence encodes CASRVGPGQPYEQYF.

The gene calls are TRBV14 and TRBJ2-7; 10 bases match TRBD1. V shed 0 bases, J shed 3 bases, and the junction held 2 bases outside the gene matches. The length of the CDR3 is 15 residues. Germline V gives CDR1 SGHDN, CDR2 FVKESK. This CDR3 reads CASSQDGQGVYEQYF. CDR3 nucleotide sequence: TGTGCCAGCAGCCAAGACGGACAGGGGGTCTACGAGCAGTACTTC.

This clonotype came up a few times. This chain uses TRBV2 with TRBJ1-5; D is possibly TRBD1 (5 bases). With 5 bases removed from V and 5 bases from J, the gap between germline ends came to 16 bases. This CDR3 spans 15 amino acids. Germline loops: CDR1 SNHLY, CDR2 FYNNEI. CDR3 sequence (DNA): TGTGCCAGCAGTTATCAGCGTCCGGGGGATCAGCCCCAGCATTTT. Its protein is CASSYQRPGDQPQHF.

This rearrangement joins TRBV25-1 to TRBJ1-2; D might be TRBD1 (6 bases). The CDR3 totals 13 residues. Germline-derived CDR1 and CDR2 are MGHDK and SYGVNS. V lost 5 bases, J lost 7 bases, and 14 bases lay in between. DNA of the CDR3: TGTGCCAGCAGTTCGGCAGGGGAGGGTGGCTACACCTTC. It codes for CASSSAGEGGYTF.

At least ten counts were recorded for this clonotype. The chain has TRBV20-1 and TRBJ2-5; TRBD1 agrees at 7 bases. The germline CDR1 and CDR2 sequences are DFQATT and SNEGSKA (reference sequence). This CDR3 region has 15 residues. V shed 4 bases, J shed 3 bases, and the junction held 11 bases outside the gene matches. The CDR3: CSAIPATGIEETQYF. Here the CDR3 DNA reads TGCAGTGCTATCCCCGCGACAGGGATCGAAGAGACCCAGTACTTC.

V is TRBV7-9 and J is TRBJ2-7; D gene unclear. Germline CDR1 SEHNR, CDR2 FQNEAQ (reference sequence). The CDR3 loop spans 13 amino acids. Trimming cost V 6 bases and J 0 bases, with 9 bases left between them. The CDR3 bases are TGTGCCAGCAGGCCCCCTTCCTCCTACGAGCAGTACTTC. Translated: CASRPPSSYEQYF. Supplemented by reference TRBV7-9 and TRBJ2-7, the full variable domain reads DTGVSQNPRHKITKRGQNVTFRCDPISEHNRLYWYRQTLGQGPEFLTYFQNEAQLEKSRLLSDRFSAERPKGSFSTLEIQRTEQGDSAMYLCASRPPSSYEQYFGPGTRLTVT.

This clonotype was found a few times. This chain uses TRBV16 with TRBJ2-7, with D tentatively TRBD1 or TRBD2 (5 bases each). CDR3 length equals 15 residues. Germline assignment: CDR1 KGHSY and CDR2 FQNENV. Trimming removed 3 bases from V and 4 bases from J, with 16 bases in between. The CDR3 sequence: CASSHRGRAPYEQYF. The CDR3 bases are TGTGCCAGCAGCCATCGGGGCCGTGCTCCTTACGAGCAGTACTTC.

This chain uses TRBV7-2 with TRBJ2-6; D is undetermined. Between the trimmed V and J ends, which lost 1 base and 5 bases, there was a span of 3 bases. The CDR3 runs 13 residues. CDR1 and CDR2 from the germline V gene are SGHTA and FQGNSA. The CDR3 DNA sequence: TGTGCCAGCAGCTTAGATTGGGCCAACGTCCTGACTTTC. Translated, it gives CASSLDWANVLTF. Full variable domain (outside the CDR3, taken from reference TRBV7-2 and TRBJ2-6): GAGVSQSPSNKVTEKGKDVELRCDPISGHTALYWYRQSLGQGLEFLIYFQGNSAPDKSGLPSDRFSAERTGGSVSTLTIQRTQQEDSAVYLCASSLDWANVLTFGAGSRLTVL.

Only a few counts were recorded for this clonotype. The chain links TRBV12-3 or TRBV12-4 to TRBJ1-4, with D unresolved. The length of the CDR3 is 12 residues. V was clipped by 0 bases and J by 10 bases, with 6 bases between them. The CDR3 protein is CASSLAGGKLFF. The CDR3 nucleotides read TGTGCCAGCAGTTTAGCCGGAGGAAAACTGTTTTTT.

A few counts support this clonotype. The chain uses TRBV7-2 and TRBJ1-5, with unresolved D. The germline V gene has CDR1 SGHTA and CDR2 FQGNSA. Trimming took 3 bases from V and 6 from J, leaving 12 bases between them. The CDR3 runs 14 residues. This chain's CDR3 is CASSFWQNSQPQHF. The CDR3 region has the DNA TGTGCCAGCAGCTTTTGGCAGAACAGTCAGCCCCAGCATTTT.

This clonotype has only a few counts. The chain combines TRBV2 with TRBJ1-1, with 10 positions matching TRBD1. V dropped 8 bases and J dropped 5; count of bases not matched to a gene: 5. The CDR3 consists of 13 residues. Germline loops: CDR1 SNHLY, CDR2 FYNNEI. CDR3 sequence (DNA): TGTGCCAGCTTGGGACAGGGGAATACTGAAGCTTTCTTT. It codes for CASLGQGNTEAFF.

The chain is built from TRBV5-6 and TRBJ2-5; D uncertain. This CDR3 is built from 14 residues. Germline lookup yields CDR1 SGHDT and CDR2 YYEEEE. V shed 0 bases and J shed 0 bases, with 6 bases lying between them. The DNA of the CDR3 is TGTGCCAGCAGCTTGGCCCCCGACCAAGAGACCCAGTACTTC. Amino acid sequence: CASSLAPDQETQYF.